This entry lists 30 T cell receptor beta chains sequenced from one sample in a study of regulatory T cells in long-lasting Graves disease. Building of the TCR beta libraries involved iRepertoire HTBI primers and Arm-PCR of CDR3 regions. One entry per CDR3 protein results from TCRdb running MiXCR on the multiplex PCR reads. The sample carries a few hundred thousand distinct CDR3 sequences, roughly 18% recorded once. Time point of the sample: newly diagnosed GD, antithyroid drugs for less than 3 months. TCR sequences were obtained from RNA taken from PBMCs. These data are also associated with another study on T cells in Graves' hyperthyroidism and ophthalmopathy.

The specimen comprised peripheral blood mononuclear cells (PBMCs), sampled at new diagnosis, from a patient treated with antithyroid drugs. Receptor source: a woman in her 30s with Graves disease.

This chain joins TRBV28 and TRBJ2-5; D might be TRBD1 or TRBD2, each matching 7 bases. The CDR3 runs to 16 residues. V lost 4 bases, J lost 2 bases, and 17 bases lay in between. CDR1 and CDR2 from the germline V gene are MDHEN and SYDVKM. CDR3 amino acids: CASSSPTGEGQETQYF. The CDR3 DNA reads TGTGCCAGCAGTTCCCCAACAGGGGAGGGGCAAGAGACCCAGTACTTC. The full variable domain, its missing parts supplied by reference TRBV28 and TRBJ2-5, is DVKVTQSSRYLVKRTGEKVFLECVQDMDHENMFWYRQDPGLGLRLIYFSYDVKMKEKGDIPEGYSVSREKKERFSLILESASTNQTSMYLCASSSPTGEGQETQYFGPGTRLLVL.

As concerns this clonotype: It may be a read error: a sequence one base away is much more abundant. V is TRBV19 and J is TRBJ1-5, with a weak D call TRBD1 (6 bases). The J call is doubtful: the DNA matches TRBJ2-3 better. CDR3 length: 14 residues. Germline loops: CDR1 LNHDA, CDR2 SQIVND (reference sequence). The CDR3 protein is CASSVEQVGQPQYF. The CDR3 DNA is TGTGCCAGTAGTGTTGAGCAGGTTGGACAGCCCCAGTATTTT.

The sample holds many counts of this clonotype. J is TRBJ1-2 and V is TRBV20-1; a possible D gene is TRBD1 (6 bases). This CDR3 is built from 10 residues. Germline V gene lookup returns CDR1 DFQATT and CDR2 SNEGSKA (reference sequence). V was pared by 0 bases and J by 12 bases, with 8 bases between. For the CDR3, the DNA is TGCAGTGCTAGAGAGGGGGCTCACACCTTC. This codes for CSAREGAHTF.

The sample holds many counts of this clonotype. This chain joins TRBV6-2 or TRBV6-3 and TRBJ1-1, with D hard to call. The CDR3 is made up of 13 amino acids. Between the trimmed V and J ends, which lost 7 bases and 1 base, there was a span of 10 bases. The germline CDR1 and CDR2 sequences are MNHEY and SVGEGT. CDR3 bases: TGTGCCAGCACATACAGTAAGAACACTGAAGCTTTCTTT. Translation gives CASTYSKNTEAFF.

The chain has TRBV4-2 and TRBJ2-5; 11 nucleotides match TRBD2. The CDR3 contains 17 residues. V lost 1 base and J lost 4; bases outside the gene matches: 8. Germline loops: CDR1 LGHNA, CDR2 YNFKEQ. CDR3: CASSQGLAGGSGETQYF. CDR3 DNA sequence: TGTGCCAGCAGCCAAGGTCTAGCGGGGGGTTCAGGAGAGACCCAGTACTTC.

In this sample, this clonotype turned up a few times. The rearrangement links TRBV7-8 to TRBJ1-1; unclear D gene. This CDR3 comprises 16 residues. V dropped 5 bases and J dropped 0 bases, with 16 bases sitting between them. Germline V gene sequence: CDR1 SGHVS, CDR2 FQNEAQ. The CDR3 DNA is TGTGCCAGCAGCCCCCGTACGCTTCTTTTGAACACTGAAGCTTTCTTT. It translates to CASSPRTLLLNTEAFF.

This clonotype appeared many times. This chain joins TRBV7-9 and TRBJ1-3, with D maybe TRBD1 (6 bases). The CDR3 totals 15 residues. With 5 bases removed from V and 2 bases from J, the gap between germline ends came to 13 bases. The germline V gene encodes CDR1 SEHNR and CDR2 FQNEAQ (reference sequence). CDR3 sequence reads: CASSHRQAAGNTIYF. As DNA, the CDR3 is TGTGCCAGCAGCCACCGACAGGCGGCTGGAAACACCATATATTTT.

This clonotype has ten or more counts. The gene calls are TRBV5-1 and TRBJ1-6, with a weak D call TRBD1 (6 bases). In germline, CDR1 is SGHRS, CDR2 YFSETQ. The CDR3 is 18 residues long. The V gene lost 3 bases and the J gene lost 0 bases, with 16 bases spanning the gap. CDR3 nucleotide sequence: TGCGCCAGCAGCTCCCAACCAGGGGCCATCTCCTATAATTCACCCCTCCACTTT. Encoded protein: CASSSQPGAISYNSPLHF. Variable domain in full (rest from reference TRBV5-1 and TRBJ1-6): KAGVTQTPRYLIKTRGQQVTLSCSPISGHRSVSWYQQTPGQGLQFLFEYFSETQRNKGNFPGRFSGRQFSNSRSEMNVSTLELGDSALYLCASSSQPGAISYNSPLHFGNGTRLTVT.

Of note for this clonotype: A much bigger clone sits one base away, suggesting this may be a read error. The rearrangement links TRBV6-1 to TRBJ2-7, with D possibly being TRBD2 (6 bases). The V gene lost 8 bases and the J gene lost 3 bases, with 20 bases spanning the gap. Germline CDR1 is MNHNS and CDR2 is SASEGT. This CDR3 comprises 15 residues. The CDR3 DNA is TGTGCCAGCGAGCGCGGGATACCGGAGTACTACGAGCAGTACTTC. Its protein product is CASERGIPEYYEQYF.

V gene TRBV3-1 combines with J gene TRBJ2-5; unclear D gene. This CDR3 contains 17 residues. Trimming removed 0 bases at V and 5 bases at J, with 19 bases between. Germline CDR1 is LGHDT and CDR2 is YNNKEL (reference sequence). This CDR3 is CASSQDRAAATGETQYF. In DNA, the CDR3 is TGTGCCAGCAGCCAAGATAGAGCCGCAGCCACCGGGGAGACCCAGTACTTC.

This clonotype was seen ten or more times. This chain joins TRBV7-3 and TRBJ2-5; 8 bases map to TRBD1. The CDR3 sequence is 15 residues long. V shed 5 bases, J shed 1 base, and the junction held 6 bases outside the gene matches. Germline CDR1 is SGHTA and CDR2 is FQGTGA. The CDR3 is CASSPQGAFQETQYF. The CDR3 region has the DNA TGTGCCAGCAGCCCTCAGGGGGCCTTCCAAGAGACCCAGTACTTC.

The table lists this clonotype with many counts. One end of the junction varies from germline; a read error may be responsible. V usage is TRBV28 and J usage is TRBJ2-3; TRBD2 agrees at 9 bases. The CDR3 runs to 17 residues. CDR1 and CDR2 from the germline V gene are MDHEN and SYDVKM. CDR3 protein: CASSYITTGGRGDTRYF. The CDR3 nucleotides read TGTGCCAGCAGTTATATAACAACGGGCGGGAGGGGAGATACGCGGTATTTT.

This clonotype was picked up many times. V usage is TRBV7-9 and J usage is TRBJ1-6, with TRBD1 identical over 11 bases. Germline V gives CDR1 SEHNR, CDR2 FQNEAQ (reference sequence). The trim removed 1 base at V and 9 bases at J, leaving 2 bases unmatched. This CDR3 contains 15 residues. The CDR3 DNA sequence: TGTGCCAGCAGCTTAGGGGACAGGGGGACTTCACCCCTCCACTTT. It yields the protein CASSLGDRGTSPLHF.

This clonotype occurred many times. The chain combines TRBV28 with TRBJ1-1; D not certain. V was pared by 6 bases and J by 4 bases, with 15 bases between. This CDR3 region has 14 residues. Germline loops: CDR1 MDHEN, CDR2 SYDVKM. In DNA, the CDR3 is TGTGCCAGCAGCTCCGGACGGTTGAGCACTGAAGCTTTCTTT. Protein: CASSSGRLSTEAFF.

This clonotype was observed at least ten times. The chain links TRBV7-9 to TRBJ2-7, with D possibly being TRBD1 (7 bases). The CDR3 is 14 residues long. V was pared by 2 bases and J by 5 bases, with 13 bases between. The germline V gene encodes CDR1 SEHNR and CDR2 FQNEAQ (reference sequence). CDR3 sequence: CASSLLARGDEQYF. The CDR3, as DNA: TGTGCCAGCAGCTTACTGGCCAGGGGGGACGAGCAGTACTTC.

This clonotype appeared many times. The chain links TRBV5-8 to TRBJ1-5; D is undetermined. The V and J ends lost 3 bases and 7 bases respectively, with 14 bases between them. The CDR3 runs 14 residues. Per germline, CDR1 SGHTS and CDR2 YDEGEE. In DNA, the CDR3 is TGTGCCAGCAGCTATCACAATGGCGGCCAGCCCCAGCATTTT. As protein: CASSYHNGGQPQHF.

This clonotype was seen at least ten times. The J gene is TRBJ2-3, the V gene TRBV20-1; a weak D match, TRBD1 (5 bases). Per the germline V gene, CDR1 is DFQATT and CDR2 is SNEGSKA (reference sequence). The CDR3 consists of 11 residues. Trimming removed 6 bases from V and 5 bases from J, with 9 bases in between. The CDR3, as DNA: TGCAGTGCGAACAGGCTAGATACGCAGTATTTT. It yields the protein CSANRLDTQYF.

The chain carries TRBV18 and TRBJ2-1; D is unresolved. The V end was cut by 3 bases, the J end by 7 bases, with 13 bases between. In germline, CDR1 is KGHSH, CDR2 LQKENI. The CDR3 runs 14 residues. CDR3 nucleotides: TGTGCCAGCTCACCGAGACCGGGTAGAAATGAGCAGTTCTTC. It specifies CASSPRPGRNEQFF.

In its sample, this clonotype was seen many times. This chain joins TRBV7-2 and TRBJ1-2; weak D call: TRBD1 (5 bases). V lost 1 base and J 3 bases, leaving 12 bases between the germline ends. Germline values: CDR1 SGHTA, CDR2 FQGNSA. This CDR3 is 15 amino acids long. CDR3 amino acids: CASSLGAGSDYGYTF. CDR3 coding DNA: TGTGCCAGCAGCTTAGGGGCAGGGAGTGACTATGGCTACACCTTC.

This clonotype was picked up many times. V and J are TRBV28 and TRBJ2-1; the D gene is possibly TRBD2 (7 bases). CDR1 is MDHEN and CDR2 is SYDVKM in the germline V gene. The CDR3 totals 15 residues. V shed 3 bases and J shed 15 bases, with 24 bases lying between them. The CDR3 here is CASSLGGQYLMRWFF. The CDR3 DNA reads as TGTGCCAGCAGTTTGGGGGGGCAATATTTGATGAGGTGGTTCTTC.

This clonotype was observed many times. J is TRBJ1-3 and V is TRBV9; 8 bases map to TRBD1. The trim removed 2 bases at V and 0 bases at J, leaving 4 bases unmatched. CDR1 SGDLS and CDR2 YYNGEE come from the germline V gene. This CDR3 contains 16 residues. CDR3 DNA sequence: TGTGCCAGCAGCGTCGGACAGGGCTTCTCTGGAAACACCATATATTTT. Translation: CASSVGQGFSGNTIYF.

This clonotype was seen repeatedly, ten times or more. This chain uses TRBV12-5 with TRBJ2-1; D may be TRBD1 or TRBD2 (6 bases each). Germline CDR1 and CDR2: LGHNT and FRNRAP. The length of the CDR3 is 14 residues. The V end was cut by 3 bases, the J end by 9 bases, with 15 bases between. CDR3 bases: TGTGCTAGTGGTTTCGGGGGCCAGGTTGGTGAGCAGTTCTTC. Its protein product is CASGFGGQVGEQFF.

This chain uses TRBV12-3 or TRBV12-4 with TRBJ1-3; weak D call: TRBD1 (5 bases). The CDR3 consists of 15 residues. Trimming cost V 3 bases and J 3 bases, with 12 bases left between them. CDR3 DNA: TGTGCCAGCAGTTTCAGGGAGTTGAGTGGAAACACCATATATTTT. Translating gives CASSFRELSGNTIYF.

This clonotype has a count of ten or more. The chain is built from TRBV10-3 and TRBJ2-1, with 10 bases lining up with TRBD1. Germline CDR1 ENHRY, CDR2 SYGVKD. This CDR3 has 14 residues. Losses at the gene ends were 10 bases for V and 7 bases for J; bases not matched to a gene: 10. The CDR3 coding sequence is TGTGCCACCACCGACAGGGGGCGCGGAAATGAGCAGTTCTTC. It translates to CATTDRGRGNEQFF.

This clonotype was counted at least ten times. V and J are TRBV4-1 and TRBJ1-6; TRBD1 aligns across 10 bases. J lost 8 bases, V lost 4 bases, and 8 bases had no gene match. Germline V gene lookup returns CDR1 MGHRA and CDR2 YSYEKL. The CDR3 extends over 16 amino acids. The CDR3 DNA is TGCGCCAGCAGCCGTACCCCCGGGACAGGGGATTCACCCCTCCACTTT. It yields the protein CASSRTPGTGDSPLHF.

This clonotype has a count of ten or more. The rearrangement uses TRBV5-1 and TRBJ2-4, with 10 bases lining up with TRBD1. With 0 bases clipped from V and 2 bases from J, the junction kept 11 bases outside the gene matches. The CDR3 length is 19 residues. The germline V gene has CDR1 SGHRS and CDR2 YFSETQ. The CDR3: CASSLGGAGTGETKNIQYF. CDR3 nucleotides: TGCGCCAGCAGCTTGGGGGGGGCCGGGACAGGGGAGACCAAAAACATTCAGTACTTC.

This clonotype has at least ten counts. The chain carries TRBV6-1 and TRBJ2-7; no reliable D call. Trimming took 6 bases from V and 1 from J, leaving 10 bases between them. CDR1 is MNHNS and CDR2 is SASEGT in the germline V gene. The CDR3 consists of 13 residues. The DNA of the CDR3 is TGTGCCAGCAGACTTGGGCCTTCCTACGAGCAGTACTTC. This translates into CASRLGPSYEQYF.

This clonotype was recorded many times. V and J are TRBV20-1 and TRBJ1-4; D unclear. Trimming left V 0 bases short and J 8 bases short, with 13 bases between. From germline, CDR1 is DFQATT and CDR2 SNEGSKA (reference sequence). CDR3 length: 14 residues. The CDR3, as DNA: TGCAGTGCTAGAGATAGTCGGGTGGGGGAAAAACTGTTTTTT. Translating it yields CSARDSRVGEKLFF.

This clonotype was picked up many times. V gene TRBV18 combines with J gene TRBJ1-2; D not resolved. Trimming shortened V by 6 bases and J by 6 bases, and 20 bases separated the two germline ends. The CDR3 loop spans 15 amino acids. In germline, CDR1 is KGHSH, CDR2 LQKENI. The CDR3 coding sequence is TGTGCCAGCTCGGAAGTGGCTCCAACTTCGGATGGCTACACCTTC. Its translation: CASSEVAPTSDGYTF.

This clonotype showed up many times. The chain recombines TRBV20-1 with TRBJ1-5; possible D gene TRBD1, 5 bases. CDR3 length: 16 amino acids. Germline CDR1 and CDR2: DFQATT and SNEGSKA (reference sequence). V was trimmed by 0 bases and J by 1 base, leaving 13 bases between them. The DNA of the CDR3 is TGCAGTGCTAGAGAGGGTGGGGGAGGGAGCAATCAGCCCCAGCATTTT. It translates to CSAREGGGGSNQPQHF.